The 2 T cell receptor beta chains in this list originate from one sample, sequenced in a study of T cells expressing NK-cell markers. Reanalyzing the 5' RACE reads, TCRdb keeps one entry per CDR3 protein, without DNA. Its table lists 300,000 to 500,000 distinct CDR3 sequences. The sequenced sample was blood T cells: a sorted CD56 or NKG2C T cell subset, CD4+ or CD8+ T cells, or bulk PBMC T cells (not recorded which). Receptor source: a woman in her forties or fifties in good health.

This rearrangement joins TRBV20-1 to TRBJ1-2; as DNA is missing, the TRBD1 call by TCRdb cannot be tested. The germline gives CDR1 DFQATT, CDR2 SNEGSKA (reference sequence). The length of the CDR3 is 12 residues. CDR3 residues: CSARDGTFGYTF.

The chain uses TRBV6-6 and TRBJ1-2. The CDR3 covers 13 residues. Looked up from germline, CDR1 is MNHNY and CDR2 is SVGAGI (reference sequence). The CDR3 sequence: CASSLVIGYGYTF.